The T cell receptor beta chain described here comes from a study of cytomegalovirus exposure and HLA in healthy donors. Amplification used 60 Vbeta primers and 13 Jbeta primers. The repertoire was sequenced with immunoSEQ multiplex PCR; TCRdb's copy has only in-frame clones and lacks some. The repertoire holds about 280,000 clones, with around 90% as singletons. This clone occurred once. The source material was PBMCs. The clonotype originates from a woman aged 18 to 35 in good health and CMV-seronegative.

For the CDR3, the DNA is TGTGCCAGCAGCCCCGGCTCTGGAAACACCATATATTTT. Encoded protein: CASSPGSGNTIYF. This chain uses TRBV7-9 with TRBJ1-3; D not certain. V lost 5 bases to trimming and J lost 0 bases, with 5 bases between them. The germline CDR1 and CDR2 sequences are SEHNR and FQNEAQ (reference sequence). The CDR3 has 13 residues.